Included here is one T cell receptor beta chain sequence, with context. Participants, roughly 18 to 89 years old, spanned around 25 US areas. Cohorts were determined from participant-reported clinical history. The CDR3 runs to 15 residues. Trimming removed 6 bases from V and 7 bases from J; junction bases left unmatched: 8. From germline, CDR1 is LNHDA and CDR2 SQIVND (reference sequence). The data originate from a study of blood T cell repertoires in COVID-19. Background on the study: Sites across the United States, Italy and Spain contributed samples from acute and convalescent COVID-19. PBMCs, B-cell-depleted T cells, or T cells were the source of the cDNA or gDNA that made up the material.

Sequencing was performed with immunoSEQ multiplex PCR; in TCRdb, only in-frame clones are kept and a portion is missing. The profile shows about 350,000 clones, 88% of them singletons. This sequence joins TRBV19 and TRBJ2-1, with 11 bases aligning to TRBD2. The sample taken for sequencing was PBMCs or T cells enriched from blood (not recorded which). The TCR was taken from a woman in her twenties or thirties who had been exposed to COVID-19. CDR3: CASRTLAGGPNEQFF. Here the CDR3 DNA reads TGTGCCAGTAGGACCTTAGCGGGAGGGCCTAATGAGCAGTTCTTC.